The 25 T cell receptor beta chains presented below share a single source sample, sequenced in a study of blood T cell repertoires in COVID-19. Sequencing used immunoSEQ multiplex PCR; TCRdb keeps in-frame clones, though not all of them. The sample gives a few hundred thousand clones, roughly 85% of which show up once; 3.6% is in the top ten. Input material: peripheral blood. The receptors here all came from a woman under 30 with acute or convalescent COVID-19.

This clone appeared a single time. The V call is TRBV27, the J call TRBJ2-7; 10 nucleotides match TRBD2. Germline CDR1 and CDR2: MNHEY and SMNVEV (reference sequence). The CDR3 contains 16 residues. Trimming cost V 2 bases and J 5 bases; bases outside gene matches: 9. The CDR3 loop reads CASSLLPSGSVDEQYF. DNA for the CDR3: TGTGCCAGCAGTTTACTCCCTAGCGGGAGCGTCGACGAGCAGTACTTC.

This clone was picked up one time. V gene TRBV27 combines with J gene TRBJ1-1; TRBD1 is a possible D gene (5 bases). Germline V lookup: CDR1 MNHEY, CDR2 SMNVEV (reference sequence). The CDR3 length is 13 residues. V lost 2 bases and J 4 bases, leaving 8 bases between the germline ends. The CDR3 protein is CASSLGGATEAFF. In DNA form, the CDR3 reads TGTGCCAGCAGTTTAGGAGGGGCCACTGAAGCTTTCTTT.

This sequence joins TRBV19 and TRBJ1-4, with TRBD1 as a possible D gene (6 bases). This CDR3 is 13 amino acids long. V lost 7 bases to trimming and J lost 4 bases, with 10 bases between them. Germline assignment: CDR1 LNHDA and CDR2 SQIVND (reference sequence). CDR3 amino acids: CASKDRLNEKLFF. The CDR3, as DNA: TGTGCCAGTAAAGACAGGCTTAATGAAAAACTGTTTTTT.

CDR3 bases: TGTGCCAGCAGGGGGACTAGCGGGAGCTCCTACGAGCAGTACTTC. Protein product: CASRGTSGSSYEQYF. This chain joins TRBV2 and TRBJ2-7; 14 bases map to TRBD2. Germline lookup yields CDR1 SNHLY and CDR2 FYNNEI. V lost 6 bases and J lost 0; bases outside the gene matches: 1. There are 15 residues in the CDR3.

The chain recombines TRBV27 with TRBJ2-7, with 7 bases that match TRBD1. Germline-derived CDR1 and CDR2 are MNHEY and SMNVEV (reference sequence). CDR3 length: 13 residues. The V gene end was trimmed by 4 bases and the J gene end by 2 bases; junction bases not matched to a gene: 2. The CDR3 sequence: CASSSDRAYEQYF. The CDR3 DNA reads TGTGCCAGCAGTTCAGACAGGGCCTACGAGCAGTACTTC.

CDR3 sequence: CSVVNYRSFNTEAFF. In nucleotides, the CDR3 is TGCAGCGTTGTAAATTACAGGAGCTTTAACACTGAAGCTTTCTTT. This chain connects TRBV29-1 to TRBJ1-1; D might be TRBD1 (5 bases). CDR1 and CDR2 (germline): SQVTM, ANQGSEA. V gave up 4 bases and J gave up 2 bases, with 17 bases separating them. The CDR3 contains 15 residues.

V is TRBV30 and J is TRBJ1-2; tentative D call: TRBD1 (5 bases). The CDR3 is made up of 15 amino acids. V gave up 0 bases and J gave up 8 bases, with 19 bases separating them. From germline, CDR1 is GTSNPN and CDR2 SVGIG (reference sequence). CDR3 loop: CAWSVTELGTAGYTF. The CDR3 bases are TGTGCCTGGAGTGTAACGGAGCTAGGGACTGCGGGCTACACCTTC.

The V call is TRBV7-3, the J call TRBJ2-2; 12 bases match TRBD2. Losses at the gene ends were 5 bases for V and 5 bases for J; bases not matched to a gene: 6. Germline CDR1 is SGHTA and CDR2 is FQGTGA. The CDR3 consists of 16 residues. CDR3 DNA: TGTGCCAGCAGCGCCCAGACTAGCGGGAGTACCGGGGAGCTGTTTTTT. As protein: CASSAQTSGSTGELFF. The variable domain in full, with the rest retrieved from reference TRBV7-3 and TRBJ2-2, is GAGVSQTPSNKVTEKGKYVELRCDPISGHTALYWYRQSLGQGPEFLIYFQGTGAADDSGLPNDRFFAVRPEGSVSTLKIQRTERGDSAVYLCASSAQTSGSTGELFFGEGSRLTVL.

The chain carries TRBV2 and TRBJ1-1; possible D gene TRBD1, 5 bases. CDR1 and CDR2 (germline): SNHLY, FYNNEI. The V gene lost 7 bases and the J gene lost 4 bases, with 19 bases spanning the gap. The CDR3 has 15 amino acids. The DNA for the CDR3 is TGTGCCAGCACAATGGAGGGGTCATGGAGCACTGAAGCTTTCTTT. Translated, it gives CASTMEGSWSTEAFF.

This chain uses TRBV7-2 with TRBJ2-1, with 11 bases identical to TRBD2. The germline V gene encodes CDR1 SGHTA and CDR2 FQGNSA. The CDR3 sequence is 14 residues long. Trimming removed 7 bases from V and 9 bases from J; junction bases left unmatched: 8. In DNA, the CDR3 is TGTGCCAGCACCCCATGGACTAGCGGGCGTGAGCAGTTCTTC. Encoded protein: CASTPWTSGREQFF. Together with reference TRBV7-2 and TRBJ2-1, the CDR3 gives the full variable domain: GAGVSQSPSNKVTEKGKDVELRCDPISGHTALYWYRQSLGQGLEFLIYFQGNSAPDKSGLPSDRFSAERTGGSVSTLTIQRTQQEDSAVYLCASTPWTSGREQFFGPGTRLTVL.

This clone has only one observation. The J gene is TRBJ2-7, the V gene TRBV7-8, with TRBD1 identical over 9 bases. Germline V gene lookup returns CDR1 SGHVS and CDR2 FQNEAQ. This CDR3 comprises 16 residues. V lost 8 bases, J lost 6 bases, and 17 bases stayed unmatched. CDR3 sequence (DNA): TGTGCCAGCTCCCCCCCGGGGACAGGGACGGGAACCGAGCAGTACTTC. As protein: CASSPPGTGTGTEQYF. The complete variable domain, with remaining parts taken from reference TRBV7-8 and TRBJ2-7, reads GAGVSQSPRYKVAKRGQDVALRCDPISGHVSLFWYQQALGQGPEFLTYFQNEAQLDKSGLPSDRFFAERPEGSVSTLKIQRTQQEDSAVYLCASSPPGTGTGTEQYFGPGTRLTVT.

The rearrangement links TRBV4-1 to TRBJ1-3; weak D call: TRBD1 (5 bases). Germline V CDR1 and CDR2: MGHRA, YSYEKL. V lost 1 base and J lost 4, with 8 bases in between. The CDR3 has 14 amino acids. CDR3 in DNA: TGCGCCAGCAGCCAAGTACAGGTCGGAAACACCATATATTTT. Its protein product is CASSQVQVGNTIYF.

This chain's CDR3 is CASSLSFSGGGYTF. The CDR3 region has the DNA TGTGCCAGCAGTTTATCGTTTTCGGGGGGTGGCTACACCTTC. The V and J genes are TRBV27 and TRBJ1-2, with D possibly TRBD1 on 5 matching bases. The germline CDR1 and CDR2 sequences are MNHEY and SMNVEV (reference sequence). The CDR3 extends over 14 amino acids. V lost 0 bases to trimming and J lost 7 bases, with 12 bases between them.

The chain employs TRBV10-3 and TRBJ1-2; no definite D call. Germline V lookup: CDR1 ENHRY, CDR2 SYGVKD. This CDR3 has 14 residues. V lost 0 bases to trimming and J lost 0 bases, with 5 bases between them. The DNA for the CDR3 is TGTGCCATCAGTGAGTCCCCAGCTAACTATGGCTACACCTTC. Translation: CAISESPANYGYTF.

The chain combines TRBV2 with TRBJ1-2; 7 bases match TRBD1. Trimming at V came to 7 bases and at J to 4 bases, leaving 9 bases not matched to a gene. Germline loops: CDR1 SNHLY, CDR2 FYNNEI. The CDR3 has 14 residues. CDR3 loop: CASNIRQGSYGYTF. Written as DNA, the CDR3 is TGTGCCAGCAACATCCGACAGGGTAGCTATGGCTACACCTTC.

This clone has just one count. The rearrangement links TRBV7-9 to TRBJ2-3, with TRBD1 as a possible D gene (6 bases). The germline gives CDR1 SEHNR, CDR2 FQNEAQ (reference sequence). CDR3 length: 17 residues. Trimming removed 2 bases at V and 3 bases at J, with 18 bases between. The CDR3 loop is CASSLPTGQILTDTQYF. DNA for the CDR3: TGTGCCAGCAGCTTACCGACAGGCCAGATTTTGACAGATACGCAGTATTTT. Using reference TRBV7-9 and TRBJ2-3 for the parts outside the CDR3, the full variable domain is DTGVSQNPRHKITKRGQNVTFRCDPISEHNRLYWYRQTLGQGPEFLTYFQNEAQLEKSRLLSDRFSAERPKGSFSTLEIQRTEQGDSAMYLCASSLPTGQILTDTQYFGPGTRLTVL.

This clone was seen just once. V is TRBV29-1 and J is TRBJ1-1; 10 nucleotides match TRBD1. The CDR3 totals 13 residues. V dropped 6 bases and J dropped 5; count of bases not matched to a gene: 6. Germline V gives CDR1 SQVTM, CDR2 ANQGSEA. The CDR3 region has the DNA TGCAGCGTGTCTCCGGGACAGGGGACTGAAGCTTTCTTT. Translated: CSVSPGQGTEAFF.

J is TRBJ1-2 and V is TRBV27, with TRBD1 identical over 8 bases. The germline CDR1 and CDR2 sequences are MNHEY and SMNVEV (reference sequence). The J segment lost 3 bases and the V segment lost 6 bases, leaving 0 bases of the junction unmatched. This CDR3 region has 12 residues. DNA for the CDR3: TGTGCCAGCAGACAGGGGGACTATGGCTACACCTTC. This gives the protein CASRQGDYGYTF.

The chain links TRBV9 to TRBJ1-2, with D perhaps matching TRBD1 (6 bases). This CDR3 has 17 amino acids. The V and J ends lost 0 bases and 7 bases respectively, with 22 bases between them. Germline CDR1 reads SGDLS; CDR2 reads YYNGEE. The CDR3 region is CASSVVGDEWGLSGYTF. The CDR3 DNA reads TGTGCCAGCAGCGTAGTAGGAGATGAGTGGGGGCTAAGTGGCTACACCTTC.

The chain carries TRBV9 and TRBJ2-6; D unclear. V was shortened by 4 bases and J by 1 base, with 9 bases between the two germline ends. Germline V gene data show CDR1 as SGDLS and CDR2 as YYNGEE. This CDR3 contains 15 residues. CDR3 residues: CASSSQVSGANVLTF. The CDR3 bases are TGTGCCAGCAGCTCCCAGGTATCTGGGGCCAACGTCCTGACTTTC.

The chain employs TRBV2 and TRBJ1-2, with 9 bases fitting TRBD1. The CDR3 is 13 residues long. The germline gives CDR1 SNHLY, CDR2 FYNNEI. The V gene end was trimmed by 7 bases and the J gene end by 5 bases; junction bases not matched to a gene: 5. The chain's CDR3 is CASTGTGKYGYTF. The CDR3 DNA follows: TGTGCCAGCACAGGGACAGGGAAGTATGGCTACACCTTC.

In its sample, this clone was seen once. The chain combines TRBV14 with TRBJ1-1; possible D gene TRBD1, 6 bases. The ends were cut back, 3 bases at V and 6 bases at J, with 20 bases in the middle. CDR1 SGHDN and CDR2 FVKESK come from the germline V gene. The CDR3 consists of 16 residues. The CDR3, as DNA: TGTGCCAGCAGCCATTGGAGGGGGGGCGATCTATCTGAAGCTTTCTTT. The encoded protein is CASSHWRGGDLSEAFF.

The chain couples TRBV12-3 or TRBV12-4 to TRBJ2-2, with D uncertain. The V end lost 8 bases, the J end lost 8 bases, and 12 bases lay between the germline ends. This CDR3 contains 12 residues. CDR3 DNA: TGTGCCAGCTGGGCTTCGTATGGGGAGCTGTTTTTT. The encoded protein is CASWASYGELFF.

For the CDR3, the DNA is TGTGCCAGCAGCCAAGATGCGGGGCCTGGCTACACCTTC. Encoded protein: CASSQDAGPGYTF. The rearrangement uses TRBV3-1 (or the pseudogene TRBV3-2) and TRBJ1-2, with D perhaps TRBD1 (5 bases). CDR3 length: 13 amino acids. Trimming removed 0 bases from V and 7 bases from J, with 9 bases in between. Germline assignment: CDR1 LGHDT and CDR2 YNNKEL (reference sequence).

This clone has more than one count but fewer than ten. At one end the junction does not follow the germline gene, possibly because of a read error. The chain couples TRBV6-1 to TRBJ2-7, with 8 nucleotides matching TRBD1. Germline assignment: CDR1 MNHNS and CDR2 SASEGT. This CDR3 spans 15 amino acids. CDR3 sequence: CASSEAPGGSNEQYF. Written as DNA, the CDR3 is TGTGCCAGCAGTGAAGCGCCAGGGGGCTCCAACGAGCAGTACTTC.